This TCR beta chain came from a study of control samples from healthy donors and cancer patients. This CDR3 is built from 13 residues. The germline CDR1 and CDR2 sequences are MNHEY and SMNVEV (reference sequence). The germline V and J ends were trimmed by 5 bases and 5 bases, with 12 bases remaining between them. Libraries were prepared by immunoSEQ multiplex PCR; TCRdb keeps only in-frame clonotypes and omits some of them. Among around 30,000 clones, approximately 93% were seen once, and the ten largest hold approximately 1.7%. The source material was PBMCs. The chain combines TRBV27 with TRBJ1-1; D is ambiguous. This clonotype was obtained from a man aged 35 to 55 with colorectal cancer. The CDR3 spells CASSPRPGTEAFF. The CDR3 DNA is TGTGCCAGCAGTCCGCGTCCTGGGACTGAAGCTTTCTTT.